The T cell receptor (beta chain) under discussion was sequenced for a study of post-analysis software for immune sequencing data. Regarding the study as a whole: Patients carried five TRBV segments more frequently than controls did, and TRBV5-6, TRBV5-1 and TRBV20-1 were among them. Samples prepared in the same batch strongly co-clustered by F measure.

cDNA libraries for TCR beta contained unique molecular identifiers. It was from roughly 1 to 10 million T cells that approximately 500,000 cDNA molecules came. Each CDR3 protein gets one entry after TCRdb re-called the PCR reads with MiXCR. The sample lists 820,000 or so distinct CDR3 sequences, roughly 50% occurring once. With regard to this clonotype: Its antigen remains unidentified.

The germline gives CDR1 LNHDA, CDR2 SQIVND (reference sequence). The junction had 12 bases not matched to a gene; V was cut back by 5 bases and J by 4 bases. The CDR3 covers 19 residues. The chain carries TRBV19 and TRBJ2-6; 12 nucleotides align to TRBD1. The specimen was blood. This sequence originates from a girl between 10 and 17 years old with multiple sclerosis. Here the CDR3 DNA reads TGTGCCAGTAGTCGGTGGTCCGGGACAGGGGGCGCAGGGGCCAACGTCCTGACTTTC. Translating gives CASSRWSGTGGAGANVLTF.